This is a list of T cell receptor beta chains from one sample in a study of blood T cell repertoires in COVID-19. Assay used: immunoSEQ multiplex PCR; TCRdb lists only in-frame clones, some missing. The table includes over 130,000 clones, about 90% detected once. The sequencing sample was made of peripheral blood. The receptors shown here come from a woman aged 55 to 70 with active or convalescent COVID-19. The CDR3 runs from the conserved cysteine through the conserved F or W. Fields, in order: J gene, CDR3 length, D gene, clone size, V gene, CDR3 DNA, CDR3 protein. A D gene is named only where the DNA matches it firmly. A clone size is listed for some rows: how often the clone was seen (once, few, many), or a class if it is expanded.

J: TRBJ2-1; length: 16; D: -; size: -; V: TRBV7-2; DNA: TGTGCCAGCAGCTTAGATACAGGACGCCCCCACAATGAGCAGTTCTTC; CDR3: CASSLDTGRPHNEQFF
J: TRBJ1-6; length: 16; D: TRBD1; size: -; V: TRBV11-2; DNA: TGTGCCAGCAGCTTTTCGGGGGACAGGGCTAATTCACCCCTCCACTTT; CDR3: CASSFSGDRANSPLHF
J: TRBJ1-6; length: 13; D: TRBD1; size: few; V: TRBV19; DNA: TGTGCCACCAGGACAGGGGAAAATTCACCCCTCCACTTT; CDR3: CATRTGENSPLHF
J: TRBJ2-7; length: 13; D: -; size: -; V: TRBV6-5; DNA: TGTGCCAGCCTGAATCCCGGGGGCTACGAGCAGTACTTC; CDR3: CASLNPGGYEQYF
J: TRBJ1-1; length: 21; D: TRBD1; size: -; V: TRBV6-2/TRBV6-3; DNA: TGTGCCAGCAGTTACTCCAGGGACAGGGGCCTTTCGGGGAGGTGGAACACTGAAGCTTTCTTT; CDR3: CASSYSRDRGLSGRWNTEAFF
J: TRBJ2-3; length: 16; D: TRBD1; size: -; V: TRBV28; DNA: TGTGCCAGCACCCGCCCGGACAGGGGAGGCACAGATACGCAGTATTTT; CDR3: CASTRPDRGGTDTQYF
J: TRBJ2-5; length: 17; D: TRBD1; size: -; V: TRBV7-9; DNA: TGTGCCAGCAGCTTCCCGCCGGGACAGGGGTTTTCGGAGACCCAGTACTTC; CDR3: CASSFPPGQGFSETQYF
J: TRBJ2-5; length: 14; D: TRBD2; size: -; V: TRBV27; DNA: TGTGCCAGCAGTACGCTAGCGGGCGTAGAGACCCAGTACTTC; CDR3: CASSTLAGVETQYF
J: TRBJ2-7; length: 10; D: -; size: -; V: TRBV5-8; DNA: TGTGCCAGCAGCTTCAACGAGCAGTACTTC; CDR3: CASSFNEQYF
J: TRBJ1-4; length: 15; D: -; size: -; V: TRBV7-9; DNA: TGTGCCAGCAGCTTAGTTCAGGCAAGCAATGAAAAACTGTTTTTT; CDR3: CASSLVQASNEKLFF
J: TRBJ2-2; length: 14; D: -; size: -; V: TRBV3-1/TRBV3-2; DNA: TGTGCCAGCAGCCAAGATCTCACTACCGGGGAGCTGTTTTTT; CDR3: CASSQDLTTGELFF
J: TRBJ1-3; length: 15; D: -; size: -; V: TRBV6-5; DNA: TGTGCCAGCAGTTACTCGAGCAGGGCTGGAAACACCATATATTTT; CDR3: CASSYSSRAGNTIYF
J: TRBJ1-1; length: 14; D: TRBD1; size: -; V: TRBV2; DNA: TGTGCCAGCGGCGAGGGGGCTGAGAACACTGAAGCTTTCTTT; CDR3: CASGEGAENTEAFF
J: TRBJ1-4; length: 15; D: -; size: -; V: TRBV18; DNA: TGTGCCAGCTCCCGAAACTCGGCCATCGGGGAAAAACTGTTTTTT; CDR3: CASSRNSAIGEKLFF
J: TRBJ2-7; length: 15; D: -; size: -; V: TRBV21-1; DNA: TGTGCCAGCAGCACCGAATCACGGGGGGGGAGAGAGCAGTACTTC; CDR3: CASSTESRGGREQYF
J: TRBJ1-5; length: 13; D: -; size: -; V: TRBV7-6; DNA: TGTGCCAGCAGTAGCGATTCCAATCAGCCCCAGCATTTT; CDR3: CASSSDSNQPQHF
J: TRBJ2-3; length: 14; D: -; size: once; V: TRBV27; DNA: TGTGCCAGCAGTCTGGGGAGAGTGGCAGATACGCAGTATTTT; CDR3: CASSLGRVADTQYF
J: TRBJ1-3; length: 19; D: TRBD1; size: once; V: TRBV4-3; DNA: TGCGCCAGCAGCCAAGAGAATGATGGGACAGGATTCTCTGGAAACACCATATATTTT; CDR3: CASSQENDGTGFSGNTIYF
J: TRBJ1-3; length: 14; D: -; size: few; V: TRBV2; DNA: TGTGCCAGCAGTGTGCAGGGAACTGGAAACACCATATATTTT; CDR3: CASSVQGTGNTIYF
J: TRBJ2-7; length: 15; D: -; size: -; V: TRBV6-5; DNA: TGTGCCAGCAAAGGGGTGCGTGGCTTTGTACACGAGCAGTACTTC; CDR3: CASKGVRGFVHEQYF
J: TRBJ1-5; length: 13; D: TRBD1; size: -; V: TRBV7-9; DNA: TGTGCCAGCAGCGCAGGACAGGGGCCGCCCCAGCATTTT; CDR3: CASSAGQGPPQHF
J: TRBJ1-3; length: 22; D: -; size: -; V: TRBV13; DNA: TGTGCCAGCAGCCTGACCGGGGATTGGCAGGGGACCTCAAGGCTCTCTGGAAACACCATATATTTT; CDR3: CASSLTGDWQGTSRLSGNTIYF
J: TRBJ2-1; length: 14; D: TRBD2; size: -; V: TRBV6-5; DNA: TGTGCCAGCAAGCGGGAACAGGCGGACAATGAGCAGTTCTTC; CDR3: CASKREQADNEQFF
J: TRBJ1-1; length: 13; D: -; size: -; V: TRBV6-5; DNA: TGTGTCAGCGGCCTAGGGGCCCGCACTGAAGCTTTCTTT; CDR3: CVSGLGARTEAFF
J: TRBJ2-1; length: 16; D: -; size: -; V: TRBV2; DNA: TGTGCCAGCAGTGGTTTCGCGGGACTGACCTACAATGAGCAGTTCTTC; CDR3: CASSGFAGLTYNEQFF
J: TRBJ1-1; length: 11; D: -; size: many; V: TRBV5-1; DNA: TGCGCCAGCAGACTGGACACTGAAGCTTTCTTT; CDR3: CASRLDTEAFF
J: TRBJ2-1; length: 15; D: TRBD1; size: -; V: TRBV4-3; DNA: TGCGCCAGCAGCCTAATGACAGGGAGATACAATGAGCAGTTCTTC; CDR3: CASSLMTGRYNEQFF
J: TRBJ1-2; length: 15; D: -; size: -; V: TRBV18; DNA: TGTGCCAGCTCACCGCGGCAGGGGCCCGGCTATGGCTACACCTTC; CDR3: CASSPRQGPGYGYTF
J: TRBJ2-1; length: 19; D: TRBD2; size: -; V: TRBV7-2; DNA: TGTGCCAGCAGCTTGAGACTAGCGGGGGCCTTTAGCTCCTACAATGAGCAGTTCTTC; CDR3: CASSLRLAGAFSSYNEQFF
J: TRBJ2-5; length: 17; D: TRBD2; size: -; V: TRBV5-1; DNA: TGCGCCAGCAGCCTTGGGTTTGGACTAGCGGAACAAGAGACCCAGTACTTC; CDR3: CASSLGFGLAEQETQYF
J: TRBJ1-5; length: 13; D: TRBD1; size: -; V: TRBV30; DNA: TGTGCCTGGAGGTCAGGGGGCGGGCAGCCCCAGCATTTT; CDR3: CAWRSGGGQPQHF
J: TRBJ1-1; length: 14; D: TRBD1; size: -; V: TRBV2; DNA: TGTGCCAGCAAACAGGGGGCCTTGGGGACTGAAGCTTTCTTT; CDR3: CASKQGALGTEAFF
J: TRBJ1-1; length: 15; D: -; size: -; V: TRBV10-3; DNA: TGTGCCATCAGTGACCCCCGCTTCGGGAACACTGAAGCTTTCTTT; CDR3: CAISDPRFGNTEAFF
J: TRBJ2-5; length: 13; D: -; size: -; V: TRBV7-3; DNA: TGTGCCAGCAGCTTAATAGTCCAAGAGACCCAGTACTTC; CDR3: CASSLIVQETQYF
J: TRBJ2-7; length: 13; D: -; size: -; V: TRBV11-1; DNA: TGTGCCAGCAGCCCATCAACTACCTACGAGCAGTACTTC; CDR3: CASSPSTTYEQYF
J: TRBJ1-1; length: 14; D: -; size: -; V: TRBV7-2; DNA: TGTGCCAGCAGCTTACAGATGCAGGGAACTGAAGCTTTCTTT; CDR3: CASSLQMQGTEAFF
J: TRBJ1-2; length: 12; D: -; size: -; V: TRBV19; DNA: TGTGCCAGTAGTATAAGCCACTGGGGCTACACCTTC; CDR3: CASSISHWGYTF
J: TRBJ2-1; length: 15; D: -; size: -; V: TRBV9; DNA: TGTGCCAGCAGCGTTCAAGCGGTGCACTACAATGAGCAGTTCTTC; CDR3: CASSVQAVHYNEQFF
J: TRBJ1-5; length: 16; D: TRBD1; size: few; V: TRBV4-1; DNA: TGCGCCAGCAGCCAAGGAGGGGACAGGGGCGCTCAGCCCCAGCATTTT; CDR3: CASSQGGDRGAQPQHF
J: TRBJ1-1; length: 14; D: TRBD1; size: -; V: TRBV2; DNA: TGTGCCAGCAGGGAACAGGGGGTGGGCGCTGAAGCTTTCTTT; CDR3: CASREQGVGAEAFF
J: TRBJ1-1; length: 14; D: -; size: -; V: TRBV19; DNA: TGTGCCAGTAGTATAGACGTAATAGGGGCTGAAGCTTTCTTT; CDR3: CASSIDVIGAEAFF
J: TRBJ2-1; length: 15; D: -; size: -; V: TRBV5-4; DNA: TGTGCCAGCAGCTTTGATAGACAGGCTTACAATGAGCAGTTCTTC; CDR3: CASSFDRQAYNEQFF
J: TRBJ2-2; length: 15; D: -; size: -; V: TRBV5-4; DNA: TGTGCCAGCAGCTTTGAGGGGGCGAACACCGGGGAGCTGTTTTTT; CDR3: CASSFEGANTGELFF
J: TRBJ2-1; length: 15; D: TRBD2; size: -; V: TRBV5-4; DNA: TGTGCCAGCAGCTCCGGACTAGCGGGGTACAATGAGCAGTTCTTC; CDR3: CASSSGLAGYNEQFF